This T cell receptor (beta chain) stems from a study of T-cell reconstitution after alpha-beta-depleted transplantation in children. Study conclusions and caveats: As was reported, about two months after transplant, alpha-beta T cells came from several hundred expanded graft clones. Diversity of TCRbeta at day 60 was high in some patients, arising from surviving recipient T cells and thymic progenitors. By one year post-transplant, T-cell counts and diversity largely arose from T cells that were newly produced.

Germline values: CDR1 DFQATT, CDR2 SNEGSKA (reference sequence). The CDR3 contains 13 residues. V shed 6 bases and J shed 7 bases, with 16 bases lying between them. Unique molecular identifiers were used in preparing the TCRbeta library. TCRdb re-analysed the PCR reads in MiXCR, keeping a single row per CDR3 protein. The data show 550,000 to 800,000 distinct CDR3 sequences, 10% to 15% seen once. Notes on this clonotype: No antigen is known for it.

The receptor comes from a girl aged 2-10 years with congenital amegakaryocytic thrombocytopenia, due to receive a stem cell transplant. The source material was PBMCs, sampled before TCRalphabeta/CD19-depleted stem cell transplant. The chain is built from TRBV20-1 and TRBJ2-1, with D possibly TRBD2 on 5 matching bases. CDR3 nucleotide sequence: TGCAGTGCAGACTCTAGCAAATGGAATGAGCAGTTCTTC. This codes for CSADSSKWNEQFF.